The present TCR beta chain was sequenced within a study of CD8 T cells in ankylosing spondylitis. The study, taken as a whole, reports: A motif in TCR beta, a set of roughly eight highly homologous variants, appeared characteristic of ankylosing spondylitis blood.

CDR1 and CDR2 from the germline V gene are SNHLY and FYNNEI. V lost 2 bases and J lost 3, with 16 bases in between. This CDR3 has 16 residues. A single record per CDR3 protein comes from TCRdb applying MiXCR to the 5' RACE reads. The sample records 36,000 or so distinct CDR3 sequences, around 6% being singletons. This clonotype was counted many times. Its target is unknown. Material for sequencing was blood, either unsorted or a sorted T cell fraction (not recorded which). The chain joins TRBV2 to TRBJ1-2; tentatively, D is TRBD1 (5 bases). The clonotype comes from a male donor with ankylosing spondylitis or in good health (not recorded which). The CDR3 region is CASSEIRGRMDYGYTF. CDR3 in DNA: TGTGCCAGCAGTGAAATCCGGGGCAGGATGGACTATGGCTACACCTTC. Filled out from reference TRBV2 and TRBJ1-2, the complete variable domain reads EPEVTQTPSHQVTQMGQEVILRCVPISNHLYFYWYRQILGQKVEFLVSFYNNEISEKSEIFDDQFSVERPDGSNFTLKIRSTKLEDSAMYFCASSEIRGRMDYGYTFGSGTRLTVV.